This T cell receptor (beta chain) was captured in a study of cytomegalovirus exposure and HLA in healthy donors. Whole-study context: About 80 million unique TCRs from HLA-typed donors were held in an early data release.

A multiplex PCR was run with 60 Vbeta primers and 13 Jbeta primers. TCRdb keeps only in-frame clones here, not all; method: immunoSEQ multiplex PCR. The data hold around 94,000 clones, with 83% observed a single time. Study findings and constraints: For TCR beta chains, V- and J-gene trimming was later linked to a missense DCLRE1C variant. Roughly even sequencing depth across donors was the assumption behind the presence/absence analyses.

There are 12 residues in the CDR3. Germline CDR1 reads MNHNS; CDR2 reads SASEGT. The donors gave bone marrow, and they were healthy. The sample holds one count of this clone. The antigen remains undetermined. The rearrangement links TRBV6-1 to TRBJ2-1; unclear D gene. The sample taken for sequencing was PBMCs. The receptor comes from a man between 35 and 55 years old in good health and CMV-seronegative. The CDR3 coding sequence is TGTGCTACTTACGCTATCGAGAATGAGCAGTTCTTC. Translation: CATYAIENEQFF.